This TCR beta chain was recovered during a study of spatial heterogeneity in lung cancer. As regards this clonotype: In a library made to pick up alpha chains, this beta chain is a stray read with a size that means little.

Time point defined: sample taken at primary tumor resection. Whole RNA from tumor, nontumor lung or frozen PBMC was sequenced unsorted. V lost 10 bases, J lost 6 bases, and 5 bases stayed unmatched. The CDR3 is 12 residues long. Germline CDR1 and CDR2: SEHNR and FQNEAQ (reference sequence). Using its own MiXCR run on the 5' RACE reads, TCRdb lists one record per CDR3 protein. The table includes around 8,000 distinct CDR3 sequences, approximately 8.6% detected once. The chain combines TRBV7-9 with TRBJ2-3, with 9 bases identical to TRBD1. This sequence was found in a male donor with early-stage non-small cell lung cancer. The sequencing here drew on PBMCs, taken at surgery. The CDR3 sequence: CATWDRADTQYF. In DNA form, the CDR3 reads TGTGCCACTTGGGACAGGGCCGATACGCAGTATTTT.